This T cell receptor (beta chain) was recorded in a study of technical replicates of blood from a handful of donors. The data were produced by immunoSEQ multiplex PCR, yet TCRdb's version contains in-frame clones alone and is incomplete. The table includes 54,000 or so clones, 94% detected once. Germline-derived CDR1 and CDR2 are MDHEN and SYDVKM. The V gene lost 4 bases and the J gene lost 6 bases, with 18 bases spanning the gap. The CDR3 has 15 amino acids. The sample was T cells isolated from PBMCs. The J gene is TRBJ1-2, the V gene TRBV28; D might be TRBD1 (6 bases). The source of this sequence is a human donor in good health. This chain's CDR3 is CASSSQTQGPDGYTF. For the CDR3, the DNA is TGTGCCAGCAGTTCACAAACACAGGGTCCGGATGGCTACACCTTC.